This T cell receptor beta chain emerged from a study of TIL therapy for anti-PD-1-resistant metastatic lung cancer. Study results and limitations: Compared with baseline intratumoral T cells, expanded TIL cultures were more clonal and less diverse (roughly 6.5% vs 31%).

Time point of the sample: pre-treatment sample, taken before nivolumab and TIL therapy. Pleural nodules or supraclavicular lymph nodes made up most of the excised metastases sampled. Patients then received nivolumab; progressors got lymphodepletion, TIL and IL-2. The table lists this clone with a few counts. Its antigen is as yet unknown. This was the immunoSEQ v3 assay. Using immunoSEQ multiplex PCR, the repertoire was profiled, and TCRdb retains in-frame clones only, with some absent. The sample shows approximately 87,000 clones, just over 65% of them seen only once. This TCR derives from a person aged 25-85 years with non-small cell lung cancer. The sequences come from tumor tissue, collected at baseline.

The CDR3 region has the DNA TGTGCCTGGAGTGTAAGGCCGGGCACTGAAGCTTTCTTT. It yields the protein CAWSVRPGTEAFF. V usage is TRBV30 and J usage is TRBJ1-1; D uncertain. CDR1 GTSNPN and CDR2 SVGIG come from the germline V gene (reference sequence). The V end lost 0 bases, the J end lost 4 bases, and 9 bases lay between the germline ends. The CDR3 spans 13 residues.